The 14 T cell receptor beta chains presented below share a single source sample, sequenced in a study of T cell changes during pregnancy in multiple sclerosis. The data were produced by immunoSEQ multiplex PCR, yet TCRdb's version contains in-frame clones alone and is incomplete. The table shows approximately 50,000 clones, with roughly 92% occurring only once. The sample consisted of CD4+ T cells from peripheral blood mononuclear cells, taken in the third trimester of pregnancy. The receptor set was obtained from a female donor with multiple sclerosis, enrolled in a pregnancy study.

The chain uses TRBV6-6 and TRBJ1-5, with D tentatively TRBD1 (5 bases). The CDR3 loop spans 14 amino acids. Trimming stripped 5 bases from V and 0 bases from J, with 8 bases between. Germline V gene sequence: CDR1 MNHNY, CDR2 SVGAGI (reference sequence). CDR3 residues: CASSATDSNQPQHF. The CDR3 nucleotides read TGTGCCAGCAGTGCGACAGATAGCAATCAGCCCCAGCATTTT.

The V and J genes are TRBV7-9 and TRBJ2-1; 9 bases are a match to TRBD1. The V gene end was trimmed by 5 bases and the J gene end by 5 bases; junction bases not matched to a gene: 7. CDR1 and CDR2 (germline): SEHNR, FQNEAQ (reference sequence). The CDR3 has 15 residues. The CDR3 loop reads CASSPGDRANNEQFF. In nucleotides, the CDR3 is TGTGCCAGCAGCCCCGGGGACAGGGCGAACAATGAGCAGTTCTTC. The whole variable domain, filled in from reference TRBV7-9 and TRBJ2-1, reads DTGVSQNPRHKITKRGQNVTFRCDPISEHNRLYWYRQTLGQGPEFLTYFQNEAQLEKSRLLSDRFSAERPKGSFSTLEIQRTEQGDSAMYLCASSPGDRANNEQFFGPGTRLTVL.

The chain uses TRBV10-3 and TRBJ2-2; 14 nucleotides agree with TRBD2. Per the germline V gene, CDR1 is ENHRY and CDR2 is SYGVKD. The ends lost 6 bases at V and 8 bases at J; junction bases unmatched: 5. The CDR3 is 15 amino acids. CDR3 residues: CAISRGLAGVGELFF. In nucleotides, the CDR3 is TGTGCCATCAGCCGGGGACTAGCGGGAGTTGGGGAGCTGTTTTTT.

The V call is TRBV5-8, the J call TRBJ2-5, with TRBD1 matching over 8 bases. The J segment lost 1 base and the V segment lost 0 bases, leaving 5 bases of the junction unmatched. Per germline, CDR1 SGHTS and CDR2 YDEGEE. The CDR3 has 16 residues. CDR3 nucleotides: TGTGCCAGCAGCTTGGGTAGGCAGGGGGCCCAAGAGACCCAGTACTTC. Translation: CASSLGRQGAQETQYF. The full variable domain, rest sourced from reference TRBV5-8 and TRBJ2-5, is EAGVTQSPTHLIKTRGQQATLRCSPISGHTSVYWYQQALGLGLQFLLWYDEGEERNRGNFPPRFSGRQFPNYSSELNVNALELEDSALYLCASSLGRQGAQETQYFGPGTRLLVL.

The table lists this clone with a count of one. The chain joins TRBV7-2 to TRBJ2-1; 10 bases map to TRBD2. V shed 4 bases and J 1 base; nucleotides not matched to a gene: 4. Germline CDR1 SGHTA, CDR2 FQGNSA. The CDR3 loop spans 16 amino acids. This CDR3 is CASSSSGRGSYNEQFF. CDR3 nucleotide sequence: TGTGCCAGCAGCTCTAGCGGGAGAGGGTCCTACAATGAGCAGTTCTTC.

The V and J genes are TRBV5-1 and TRBJ2-3; the match to TRBD1 covers 10 bases. The length of the CDR3 is 15 residues. J was trimmed by 9 bases and V by 0 bases; bases with no gene match: 7. Germline V gene lookup returns CDR1 SGHRS and CDR2 YFSETQ. For the CDR3, the DNA is TGCGCCAGCAGCTTGGACGGGACAGGGGCCGAGACGCAGTATTTT. This encodes CASSLDGTGAETQYF.

The J gene is TRBJ2-2, the V gene TRBV29-1; D is perhaps TRBD1 (6 bases). CDR1 is SQVTM, CDR2 ANQGSEA, per germline. V lost 5 bases to trimming and J lost 6 bases, with 16 bases between them. The CDR3 sequence is 14 residues long. In DNA form, the CDR3 reads TGCAGCGTTCTTCCGGCAGGGGATCCCGGGGAGCTGTTTTTT. It translates to CSVLPAGDPGELFF.

The chain couples TRBV19 to TRBJ2-1, with 12 positions matching TRBD2. The length of the CDR3 is 17 residues. Germline-derived CDR1 and CDR2 are LNHDA and SQIVND (reference sequence). Germline trimming cut 5 bases from V and 4 bases from J; bases unmatched to any gene: 9. The CDR3 sequence is CASSSRTSGARYNEQFF. The CDR3, as DNA: TGTGCCAGTAGTTCCCGGACTAGCGGGGCCCGTTACAATGAGCAGTTCTTC. Variable domain in full (rest from reference TRBV19 and TRBJ2-1): DGGITQSPKYLFRKEGQNVTLSCEQNLNHDAMYWYRQDPGQGLRLIYYSQIVNDFQKGDIAEGYSVSREKKESFPLTVTSAQKNPTAFYLCASSSRTSGARYNEQFFGPGTRLTVL.

This chain connects TRBV19 to TRBJ2-1, with 9 nucleotides matching TRBD2. V shed 6 bases, J shed 8 bases, and the junction held 8 bases outside the gene matches. Germline V gene lookup returns CDR1 LNHDA and CDR2 SQIVND (reference sequence). The CDR3 totals 14 residues. CDR3 nucleotide sequence: TGTGCCAGTAGAGGCCACGGCGGGAGGGATGAGCAGTTCTTC. The encoded protein is CASRGHGGRDEQFF.

The rearrangement joins TRBV28 to TRBJ1-2, with TRBD1 matching 9 bases. Germline CDR1 MDHEN, CDR2 SYDVKM. The V segment lost 2 bases and the J segment 6 bases; nucleotides outside the gene matches: 4. The CDR3 covers 14 residues. CDR3 DNA sequence: TGTGCCAGCAGTTTAAGCGGACAGGGGCATGGCTACACCTTC. It translates to CASSLSGQGHGYTF.

The chain combines TRBV4-1 with TRBJ2-6, with D possibly TRBD1 on 5 matching bases. Between the trimmed V and J ends, which lost 5 bases and 3 bases, there was a span of 11 bases. The germline gives CDR1 MGHRA, CDR2 YSYEKL. The CDR3 contains 15 residues. The CDR3 sequence: CASSLRQSGANVLTF. In DNA form, the CDR3 reads TGCGCCAGCAGCTTGCGACAGAGTGGGGCCAACGTCCTGACTTTC.

The chain joins TRBV15 to TRBJ2-7; D perhaps matches TRBD1 (5 bases). CDR1 is LNHNV and CDR2 is YYDKDF in the germline V gene (reference sequence). Trimming cost V 1 base and J 3 bases, with 13 bases left between them. The CDR3 spans 15 residues. The CDR3, as DNA: TGTGCCACCAGCAGAGGACTGACAGACAACTACGAGCAGTACTTC. Its protein is CATSRGLTDNYEQYF.

Regarding this clone: A read error may produce the germline difference seen at one junction end. CDR3 loop: CASSLEASEYNEQFF. In DNA form, the CDR3 reads TGTGCTAGCAGCTTAGAGGCTAGCGAATACAATGAGCAGTTCTTC. The chain is built from TRBV7-7 and TRBJ2-1; tentative D call: TRBD2 (6 bases). Germline loops: CDR1 SSHAT, CDR2 FNYEAQ (reference sequence). This CDR3 region has 15 residues.

The chain is built from TRBV28 and TRBJ2-2; 8 bases map to TRBD1. Per the germline V gene, CDR1 is MDHEN and CDR2 is SYDVKM. The CDR3 totals 14 residues. After removal of 6 bases from V and 6 bases from J, the junction contained 6 bases not matched to a gene. The CDR3 DNA is TGTGCCAGCAGCCTCACAGGGGGTTCCGGGGAGCTGTTTTTT. It translates to CASSLTGGSGELFF.